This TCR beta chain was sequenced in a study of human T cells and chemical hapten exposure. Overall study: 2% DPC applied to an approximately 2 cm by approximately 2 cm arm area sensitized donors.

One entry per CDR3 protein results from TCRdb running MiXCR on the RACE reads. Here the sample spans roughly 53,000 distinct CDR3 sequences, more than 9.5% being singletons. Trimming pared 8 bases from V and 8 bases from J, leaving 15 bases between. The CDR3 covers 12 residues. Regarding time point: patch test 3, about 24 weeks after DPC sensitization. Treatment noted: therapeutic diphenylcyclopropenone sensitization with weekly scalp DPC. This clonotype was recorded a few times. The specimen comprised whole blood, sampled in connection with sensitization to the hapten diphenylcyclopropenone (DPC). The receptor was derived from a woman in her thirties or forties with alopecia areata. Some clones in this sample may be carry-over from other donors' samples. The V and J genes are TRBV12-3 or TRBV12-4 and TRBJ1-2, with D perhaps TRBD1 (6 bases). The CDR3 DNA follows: TGTGCCAGCGGGGTACAGGGAGCGGGCTACACCTTC. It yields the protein CASGVQGAGYTF.